Shown below are 5 T cell receptor beta chains from a single sample sequenced in a study of blood T cell repertoires in COVID-19. Assay: immunoSEQ multiplex PCR; the TCRdb copy retains only in-frame clones and omits some. The sample records about 180,000 clones, under 85% being singletons. Input material: peripheral blood. The origin of the receptors is a woman aged 70-85 years with COVID-19, enrolled during active disease.

The chain joins TRBV21-1 to TRBJ2-1; the table's D call, TRBD2, was not checked against the DNA. TRBV21-1 is a pseudogene locus. There are 14 residues in the CDR3. The CDR3: CASPGTTDYNEQFF. The CDR3 DNA is TGTGCCAGCCCTGGGACTACCGACTACAATGAGCAGTTCTTC.

The chain links TRBV28 to TRBJ2-1; TRBD2 matches at 16 bases. Germline V gene sequence: CDR1 MDHEN, CDR2 SYDVKM. This CDR3 region has 17 residues. After removal of 6 bases from V and 7 bases from J, the junction contained 9 bases not matched to a gene. Written as DNA, the CDR3 is TGTGCCAGCAGCACCATCACGGGACTAGCGGGAGGGAATGAGCAGTTCTTC. It translates to CASSTITGLAGGNEQFF.

V is TRBV3-1 (or the pseudogene TRBV3-2) and J is TRBJ2-1; possibly TRBD2 for D (5 bases). Trimming stripped 0 bases from V and 1 base from J, with 10 bases between. Germline CDR1 is LGHDT and CDR2 is YNNKEL (reference sequence). The CDR3 has 16 amino acids. The CDR3 sequence: CASSQEGGSSYNEQFF. The CDR3 DNA sequence: TGTGCCAGCAGCCAAGAGGGTGGGAGTTCCTACAATGAGCAGTTCTTC.

The chain recombines TRBV7-3 with TRBJ2-7; the match to TRBD1 covers 10 bases. The CDR3 has 15 residues. CDR1 and CDR2 from the germline V gene are SGHTA and FQGTGA. V shed 5 bases, J shed 3 bases, and the junction held 7 bases outside the gene matches. The CDR3 loop reads CASSVMGQGNYEQYF. The DNA of the CDR3 is TGTGCCAGCAGCGTAATGGGACAGGGGAACTACGAGCAGTACTTC.

The chain is built from TRBV18 and TRBJ2-1, with 8 bases fitting TRBD1. J was trimmed by 2 bases and V by 3 bases; bases with no gene match: 3. From germline, CDR1 is KGHSH and CDR2 LQKENI. The CDR3 is 15 residues long. The CDR3 spells CASSPSGQAYNEQFF. CDR3 nucleotide sequence: TGTGCCAGCTCACCCTCGGGACAGGCCTACAATGAGCAGTTCTTC.